The 4 T cell receptor beta chains in this list originate from one sample, sequenced in a study of shared clonotypes between healthy human individuals. TCRdb's copy holds only in-frame clones and misses some; the assay was immunoSEQ multiplex PCR. This table holds approximately 1.9 million clones, about 93% found once. Naive-designated CD8 cells lacked CD45RO, were positively enriched for CCR7, and omitted terminally differentiated effector memory CD45RA+ cells. The specimen was naive CD8+ T cells from PBMCs. The receptors originated from a man in his late teens or twenties in good health. Some clones in this sample may be carry-over from other donors' samples.

The V and J genes are TRBV7-8 and TRBJ2-2, with TRBD2 identical over 10 bases. The V gene's germline CDR1 is SGHVS and CDR2 FQNEAQ. The ends lost 5 bases at V and 1 base at J; junction bases unmatched: 4. The CDR3 sequence is 16 residues long. The CDR3 bases are TGTGCCAGCAGCCGTAGACTAGCGGGGAACACCGGGGAGCTGTTTTTT. Protein: CASSRRLAGNTGELFF. Looking up the rest from reference TRBV7-8 and TRBJ2-2 gives the full variable domain: GAGVSQSPRYKVAKRGQDVALRCDPISGHVSLFWYQQALGQGPEFLTYFQNEAQLDKSGLPSDRFFAERPEGSVSTLKIQRTQQEDSAVYLCASSRRLAGNTGELFFGEGSRLTVL.

The rearrangement uses TRBV13 and TRBJ2-5; D perhaps matches TRBD2 (5 bases). The CDR3 has 14 amino acids. Per the germline V gene, CDR1 is PRHDT and CDR2 is FYEKMQ (reference sequence). The V end was cut by 1 base, the J end by 5 bases, with 11 bases between. Here the CDR3 DNA reads TGTGCCAGCAGCTTAGTTAGCGCCCTCGAGACCCAGTACTTC. It is translated as CASSLVSALETQYF.

The chain links TRBV28 to TRBJ2-2; D is uncertain. V lost 6 bases, J lost 3 bases, and 14 bases lay in between. CDR1 is MDHEN and CDR2 is SYDVKM in the germline V gene. The CDR3 extends over 15 amino acids. CDR3: CASRARFSDTGELFF. The DNA for the CDR3 is TGTGCCAGCAGGGCTAGGTTCTCAGACACCGGGGAGCTGTTTTTT.

The chain links TRBV29-1 to TRBJ2-1; D may be TRBD2 (6 bases). The CDR3 is 11 residues long. Trimming pared 6 bases from V and 9 bases from J, leaving 12 bases between. Germline assignment: CDR1 SQVTM and CDR2 ANQGSEA. The CDR3 sequence: CSVRTGGEQFF. CDR3 in DNA: TGCAGCGTGCGGACCGGGGGTGAGCAGTTCTTC.